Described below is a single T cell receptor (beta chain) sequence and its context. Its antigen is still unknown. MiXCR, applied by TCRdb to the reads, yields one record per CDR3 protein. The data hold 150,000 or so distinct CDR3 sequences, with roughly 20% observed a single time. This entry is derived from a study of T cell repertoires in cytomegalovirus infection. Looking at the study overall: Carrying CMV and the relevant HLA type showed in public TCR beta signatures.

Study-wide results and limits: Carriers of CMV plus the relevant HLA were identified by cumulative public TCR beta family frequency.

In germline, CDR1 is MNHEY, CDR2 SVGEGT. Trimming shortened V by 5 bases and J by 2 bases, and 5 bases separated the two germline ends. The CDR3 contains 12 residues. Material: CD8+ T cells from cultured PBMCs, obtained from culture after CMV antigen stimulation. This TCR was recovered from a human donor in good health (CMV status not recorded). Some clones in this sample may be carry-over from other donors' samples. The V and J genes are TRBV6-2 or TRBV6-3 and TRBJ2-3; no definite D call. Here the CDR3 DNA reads TGTGCCAGCAGTCTGAACACAGATACGCAGTATTTT. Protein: CASSLNTDTQYF.